This T cell receptor (beta chain) was captured by sequencing in a study of blood T cell repertoires in COVID-19. Looking at the study overall: COVID-19 samples from acute and convalescent phases originated in the United States, Italy and Spain.

Trimming left V 3 bases short and J 0 bases short, with 17 bases between. CDR1 and CDR2 (germline): GTSNPN, SVGIG (reference sequence). The CDR3 has 17 amino acids. In the original analysis: Nucleated cell counts were estimated from reference gene primer amplification. The assay was immunoSEQ multiplex PCR, and TCRdb's table has in-frame clones only and misses some. For V, J and clone size, that table is used; D and trimming come from the DNA. The data hold over 150,000 clones, with roughly 93% observed a single time. Sequencing was performed on peripheral blood. The chain joins TRBV30 to TRBJ1-4; D not certain. This sequence was found in a man between 18 and 35 years old with acute or convalescent COVID-19. The CDR3 here is CAWSNGWRASTNEKLFF. In DNA form, the CDR3 reads TGTGCCTGGAGCAATGGGTGGAGGGCATCAACTAATGAAAAACTGTTTTTT.